Listed here is a single T cell receptor (beta chain). Other DNA sequences of this sample code for an identical CDR3. The data were obtained in a study of blood T cell repertoires in COVID-19. There are 15 residues in the CDR3. Looked up from germline, CDR1 is LNHNV and CDR2 is YYDKDF (reference sequence). Trimming cost V 1 base and J 0 bases; bases outside gene matches: 0. Data came from immunoSEQ multiplex PCR; TCRdb stores just in-frame clones and leaves some out. The table lists about 250,000 clones, almost 90% of them singletons. This receptor was obtained from a man aged 80 or over with acute or convalescent COVID-19. Sequencing used peripheral blood. J is TRBJ1-2 and V is TRBV15; 9 bases align to TRBD1. CDR3 sequence: CATSRGQGANYGYTF. CDR3 nucleotide sequence: TGTGCCACCAGCAGAGGACAGGGGGCTAACTATGGCTACACCTTC.